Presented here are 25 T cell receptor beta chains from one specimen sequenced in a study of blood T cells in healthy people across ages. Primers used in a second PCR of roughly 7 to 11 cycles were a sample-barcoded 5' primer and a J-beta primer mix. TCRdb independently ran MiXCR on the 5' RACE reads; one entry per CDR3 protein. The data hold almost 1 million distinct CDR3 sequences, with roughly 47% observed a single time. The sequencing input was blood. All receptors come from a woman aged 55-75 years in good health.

The CDR3 here is CASSLAGGVYEQYF. The DNA for the CDR3 is TGTGCCAGCAGTTTAGCGGGAGGGGTCTACGAGCAGTACTTC. V and J are TRBV28 and TRBJ2-7; TRBD2 aligns across 9 bases. Germline CDR1 MDHEN, CDR2 SYDVKM. CDR3 length equals 14 residues. Unmatched junction bases numbered 2, after V lost 2 bases and J lost 3 bases. Combining the CDR3 with reference TRBV28 and TRBJ2-7 gives the whole variable domain DVKVTQSSRYLVKRTGEKVFLECVQDMDHENMFWYRQDPGLGLRLIYFSYDVKMKEKGDIPEGYSVSREKKERFSLILESASTNQTSMYLCASSLAGGVYEQYFGPGTRLTVT.

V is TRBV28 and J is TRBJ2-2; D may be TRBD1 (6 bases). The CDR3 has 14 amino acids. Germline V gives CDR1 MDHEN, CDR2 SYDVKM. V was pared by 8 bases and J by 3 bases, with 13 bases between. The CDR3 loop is CASQDRSHTGELFF. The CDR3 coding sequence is TGTGCCAGCCAAGACAGGTCTCACACCGGGGAGCTGTTTTTT.

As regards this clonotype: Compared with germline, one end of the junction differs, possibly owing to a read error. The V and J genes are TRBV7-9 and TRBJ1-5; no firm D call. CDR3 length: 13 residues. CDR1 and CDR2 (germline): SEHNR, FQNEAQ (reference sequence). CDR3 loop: CASGRNSSQPQHF. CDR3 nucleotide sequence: TGTGCCAGCGGCCGAAATAGCAGTCAGCCCCAGCATTTT.

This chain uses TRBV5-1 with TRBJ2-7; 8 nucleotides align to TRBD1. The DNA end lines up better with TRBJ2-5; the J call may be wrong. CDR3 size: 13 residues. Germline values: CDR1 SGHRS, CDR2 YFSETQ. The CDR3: CASTRTGMETQYF. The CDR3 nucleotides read TGCGCCAGCACCCGGACAGGGATGGAGACCCAGTACTTC.

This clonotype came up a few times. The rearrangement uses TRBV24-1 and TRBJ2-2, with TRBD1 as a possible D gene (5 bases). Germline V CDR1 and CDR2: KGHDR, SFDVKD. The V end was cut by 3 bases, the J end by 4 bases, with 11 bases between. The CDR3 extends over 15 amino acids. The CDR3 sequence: CATSDLGVPTGELFF. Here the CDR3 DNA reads TGTGCCACCAGTGATCTAGGGGTTCCCACCGGGGAGCTGTTTTTT.

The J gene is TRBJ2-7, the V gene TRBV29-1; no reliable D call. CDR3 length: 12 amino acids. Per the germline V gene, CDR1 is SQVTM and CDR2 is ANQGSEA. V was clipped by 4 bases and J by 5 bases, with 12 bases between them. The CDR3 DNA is TGCAGCGTTGGTTCATGCAGGAACGAGCAGTACTTC. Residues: CSVGSCRNEQYF.

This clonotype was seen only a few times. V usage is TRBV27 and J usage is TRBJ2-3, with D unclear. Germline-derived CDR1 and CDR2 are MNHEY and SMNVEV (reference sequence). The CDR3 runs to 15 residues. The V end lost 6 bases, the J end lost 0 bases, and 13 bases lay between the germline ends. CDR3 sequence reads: CASSPFGTSTDTQYF. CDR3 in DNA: TGTGCCAGCAGCCCTTTTGGTACTAGCACAGATACGCAGTATTTT.

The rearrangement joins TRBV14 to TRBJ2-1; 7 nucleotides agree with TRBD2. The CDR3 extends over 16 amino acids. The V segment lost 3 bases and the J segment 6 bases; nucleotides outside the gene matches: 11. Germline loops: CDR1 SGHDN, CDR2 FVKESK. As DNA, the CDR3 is TGTGCCAGCAGCCAGAGGTCCAGCGGGATGGGCAATGAGCAGTTCTTC. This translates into CASSQRSSGMGNEQFF.

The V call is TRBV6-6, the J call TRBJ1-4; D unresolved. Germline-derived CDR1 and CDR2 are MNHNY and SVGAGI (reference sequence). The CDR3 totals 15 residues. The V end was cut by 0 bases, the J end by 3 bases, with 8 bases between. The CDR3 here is CASSYSRGSNEKLFF. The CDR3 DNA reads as TGTGCCAGCAGTTACTCGCGCGGCTCTAATGAAAAACTGTTTTTT.

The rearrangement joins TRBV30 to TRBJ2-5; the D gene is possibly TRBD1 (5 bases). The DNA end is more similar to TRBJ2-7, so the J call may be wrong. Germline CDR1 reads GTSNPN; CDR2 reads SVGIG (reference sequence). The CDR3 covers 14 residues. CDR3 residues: CAWSVGIRDFEQYF. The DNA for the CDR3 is TGTGCCTGGAGTGTAGGGATCAGGGATTTCGAGCAGTACTTC.

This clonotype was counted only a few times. CDR3 residues: CASSFSGTHNEQFF. The CDR3 DNA sequence: TGTGCCAGCAGCTTTAGCGGAACTCACAATGAGCAGTTCTTC. This chain joins TRBV7-2 and TRBJ2-1, with D possibly being TRBD2 (6 bases). This CDR3 is 14 amino acids long. Germline assignment: CDR1 SGHTA and CDR2 FQGNSA. V was clipped by 3 bases and J by 5 bases, with 11 bases between them.

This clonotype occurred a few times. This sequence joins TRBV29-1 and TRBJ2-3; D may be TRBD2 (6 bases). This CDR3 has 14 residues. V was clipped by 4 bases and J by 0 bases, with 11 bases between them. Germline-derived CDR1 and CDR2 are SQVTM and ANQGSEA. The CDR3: CSVVVGGSTDTQYF. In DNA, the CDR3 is TGCAGCGTTGTCGTCGGGGGAAGCACAGATACGCAGTATTTT.

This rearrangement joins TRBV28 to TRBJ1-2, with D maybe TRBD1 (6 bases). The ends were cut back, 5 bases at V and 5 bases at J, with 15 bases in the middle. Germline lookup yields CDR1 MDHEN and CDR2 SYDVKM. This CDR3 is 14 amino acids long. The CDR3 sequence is CASSQSSDSYGYTF. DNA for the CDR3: TGTGCCAGCAGTCAGAGTTCGGACAGTTATGGCTACACCTTC.

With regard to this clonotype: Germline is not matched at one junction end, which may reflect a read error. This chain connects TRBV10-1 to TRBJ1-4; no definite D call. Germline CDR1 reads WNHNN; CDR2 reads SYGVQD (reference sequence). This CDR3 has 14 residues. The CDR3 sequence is CASIPQDRDEELFF. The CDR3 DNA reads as TGCGCCAGCATACCCCAGGACCGAGATGAAGAACTGTTTTTT.

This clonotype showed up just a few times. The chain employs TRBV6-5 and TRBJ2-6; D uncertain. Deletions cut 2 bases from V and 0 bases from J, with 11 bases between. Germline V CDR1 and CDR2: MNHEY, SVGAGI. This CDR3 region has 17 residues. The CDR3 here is CASSYESGSSGANVLTF. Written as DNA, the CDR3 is TGTGCCAGCAGTTACGAATCGGGTAGCTCTGGGGCCAACGTCCTGACTTTC.

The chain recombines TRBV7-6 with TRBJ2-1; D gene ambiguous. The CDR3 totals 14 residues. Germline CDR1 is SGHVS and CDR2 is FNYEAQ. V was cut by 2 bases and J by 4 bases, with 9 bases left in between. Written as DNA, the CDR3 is TGTGCCAGCAGCTTATTTTTGGGATACAATGAGCAGTTCTTC. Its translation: CASSLFLGYNEQFF.

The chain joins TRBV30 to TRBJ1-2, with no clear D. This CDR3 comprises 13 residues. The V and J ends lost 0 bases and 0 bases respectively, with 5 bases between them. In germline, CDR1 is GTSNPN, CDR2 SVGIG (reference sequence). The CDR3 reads CAWSVVANYGYTF. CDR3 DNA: TGTGCCTGGAGTGTAGTGGCTAACTATGGCTACACCTTC.

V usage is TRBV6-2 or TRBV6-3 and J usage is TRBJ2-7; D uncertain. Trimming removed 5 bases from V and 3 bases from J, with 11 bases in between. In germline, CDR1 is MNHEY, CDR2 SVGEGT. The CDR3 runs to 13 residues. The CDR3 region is CASSVRRYYEQYF. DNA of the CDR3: TGTGCCAGCAGTGTTCGACGGTACTACGAGCAGTACTTC.

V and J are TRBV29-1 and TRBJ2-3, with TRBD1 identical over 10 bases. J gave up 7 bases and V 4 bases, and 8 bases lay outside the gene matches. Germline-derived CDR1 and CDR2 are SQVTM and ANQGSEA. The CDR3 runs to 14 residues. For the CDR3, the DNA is TGCAGCGTTGGTTCGGGACAGGGGATGCATACGCAGTATTTT. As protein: CSVGSGQGMHTQYF.

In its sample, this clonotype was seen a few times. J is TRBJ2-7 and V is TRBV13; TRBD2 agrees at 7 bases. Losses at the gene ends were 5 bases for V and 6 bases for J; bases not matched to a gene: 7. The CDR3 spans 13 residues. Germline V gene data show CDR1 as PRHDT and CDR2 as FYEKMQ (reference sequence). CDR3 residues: CASSRTRSSEQYF. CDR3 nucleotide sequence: TGTGCCAGCAGCCGGACTAGATCAAGCGAGCAGTACTTC.

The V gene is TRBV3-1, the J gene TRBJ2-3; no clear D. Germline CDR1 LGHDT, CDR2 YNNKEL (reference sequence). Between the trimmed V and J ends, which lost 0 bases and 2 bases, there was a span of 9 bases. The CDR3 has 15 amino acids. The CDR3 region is CASSQDELPTDTQYF. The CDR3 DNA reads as TGTGCCAGCAGCCAAGATGAACTGCCCACAGATACGCAGTATTTT.

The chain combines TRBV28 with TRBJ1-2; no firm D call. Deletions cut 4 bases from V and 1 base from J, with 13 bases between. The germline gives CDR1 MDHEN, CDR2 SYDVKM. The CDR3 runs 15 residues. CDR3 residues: CASSYFTAVNYGYTF. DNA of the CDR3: TGTGCCAGCAGTTACTTTACAGCAGTTAACTATGGCTACACCTTC.

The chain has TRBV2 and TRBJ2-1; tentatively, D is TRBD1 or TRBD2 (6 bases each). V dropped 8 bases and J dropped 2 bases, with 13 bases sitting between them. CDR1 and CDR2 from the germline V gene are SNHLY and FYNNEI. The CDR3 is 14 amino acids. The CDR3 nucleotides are TGTGCCAGCTTCTATGGGGGGCCCTACAATGAGCAGTTCTTC. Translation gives CASFYGGPYNEQFF.

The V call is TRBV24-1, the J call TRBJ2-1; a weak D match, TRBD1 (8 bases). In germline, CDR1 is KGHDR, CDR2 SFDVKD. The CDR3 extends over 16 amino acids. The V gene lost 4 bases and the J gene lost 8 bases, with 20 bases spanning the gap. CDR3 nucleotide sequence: TGTGCCACCAGTGACCTCGACAGGGGCCGGGGGGATGAGCAGTTCTTC. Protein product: CATSDLDRGRGDEQFF.

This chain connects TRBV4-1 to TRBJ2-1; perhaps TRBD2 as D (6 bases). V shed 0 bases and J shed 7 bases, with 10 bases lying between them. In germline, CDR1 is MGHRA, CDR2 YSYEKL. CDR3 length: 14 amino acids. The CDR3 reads CASSQDGGRNEQFF. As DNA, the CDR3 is TGCGCCAGCAGCCAAGACGGGGGAAGGAATGAGCAGTTCTTC.